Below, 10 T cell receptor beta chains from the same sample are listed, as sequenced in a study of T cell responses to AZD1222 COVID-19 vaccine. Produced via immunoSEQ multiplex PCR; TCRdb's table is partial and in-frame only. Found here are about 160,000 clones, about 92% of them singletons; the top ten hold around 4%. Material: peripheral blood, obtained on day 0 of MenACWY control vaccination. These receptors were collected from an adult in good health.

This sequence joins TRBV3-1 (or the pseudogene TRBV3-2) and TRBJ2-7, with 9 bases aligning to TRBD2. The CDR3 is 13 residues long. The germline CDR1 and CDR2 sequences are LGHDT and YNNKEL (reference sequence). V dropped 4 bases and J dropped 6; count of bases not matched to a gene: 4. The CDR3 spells CASSLRGGVEQYF. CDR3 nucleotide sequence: TGTGCCAGCAGCCTTCGCGGGGGGGTCGAGCAGTACTTC.

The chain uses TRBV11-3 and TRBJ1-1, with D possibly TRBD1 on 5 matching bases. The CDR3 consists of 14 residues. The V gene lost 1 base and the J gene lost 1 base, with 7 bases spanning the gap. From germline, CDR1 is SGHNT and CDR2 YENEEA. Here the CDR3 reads CASSLGGGNTEAFF. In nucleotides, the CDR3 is TGTGCCAGCAGCTTAGGTGGGGGGAACACTGAAGCTTTCTTT.

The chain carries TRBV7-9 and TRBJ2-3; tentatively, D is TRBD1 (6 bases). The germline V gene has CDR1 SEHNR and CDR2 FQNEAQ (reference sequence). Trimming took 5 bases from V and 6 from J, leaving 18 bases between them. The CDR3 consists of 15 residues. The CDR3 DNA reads TGTGCCAGCAGCCCTAGACGACAGGCCCGCGATACGCAGTATTTT. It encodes CASSPRRQARDTQYF. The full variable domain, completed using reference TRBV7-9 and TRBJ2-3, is DTGVSQNPRHKITKRGQNVTFRCDPISEHNRLYWYRQTLGQGPEFLTYFQNEAQLEKSRLLSDRFSAERPKGSFSTLEIQRTEQGDSAMYLCASSPRRQARDTQYFGPGTRLTVL.

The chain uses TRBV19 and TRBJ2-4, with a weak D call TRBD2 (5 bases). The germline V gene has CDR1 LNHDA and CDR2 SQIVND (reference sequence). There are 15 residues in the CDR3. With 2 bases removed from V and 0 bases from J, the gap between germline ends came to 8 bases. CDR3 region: CASSILGLAKNIQYF. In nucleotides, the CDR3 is TGTGCCAGTAGTATATTAGGACTAGCCAAAAACATTCAGTACTTC.

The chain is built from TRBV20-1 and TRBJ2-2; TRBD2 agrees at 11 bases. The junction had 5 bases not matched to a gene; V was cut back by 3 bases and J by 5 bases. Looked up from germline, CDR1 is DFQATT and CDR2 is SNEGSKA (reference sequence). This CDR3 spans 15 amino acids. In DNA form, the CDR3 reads TGCAGTGCTAGTCCTAGCGGGAGGTCGACCGGGGAGCTGTTTTTT. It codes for CSASPSGRSTGELFF.

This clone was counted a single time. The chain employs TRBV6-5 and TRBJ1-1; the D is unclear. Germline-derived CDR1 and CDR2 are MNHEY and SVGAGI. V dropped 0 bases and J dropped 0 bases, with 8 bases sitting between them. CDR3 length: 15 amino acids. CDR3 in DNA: TGTGCCAGCAGTTACTCGACCTCAATGAACACTGAAGCTTTCTTT. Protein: CASSYSTSMNTEAFF.

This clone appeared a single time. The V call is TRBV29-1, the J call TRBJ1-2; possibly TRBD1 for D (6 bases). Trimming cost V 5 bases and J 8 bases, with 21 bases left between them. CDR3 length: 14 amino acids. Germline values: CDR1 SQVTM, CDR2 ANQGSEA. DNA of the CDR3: TGCAGCGTTCCCTTATCCGGGACAATGGGAGGCTACACCTTC. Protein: CSVPLSGTMGGYTF. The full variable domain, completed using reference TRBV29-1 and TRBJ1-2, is SAVISQKPSRDICQRGTSLTIQCQVDSQVTMMFWYRQQPGQSLTLIATANQGSEATYESGFVIDKFPISRPNLTFSTLTVSNMSPEDSSIYLCSVPLSGTMGGYTFGSGTRLTVV.

The CDR3 spells CASSPRGGGNTIYF. The CDR3 DNA follows: TGTGCCAGCAGCCCCCGGGGGGGTGGAAACACCATATATTTT. J is TRBJ1-3 and V is TRBV7-8, with TRBD1 as a possible D gene (5 bases). The CDR3 extends over 14 amino acids. Trimming removed 5 bases from V and 3 bases from J, with 11 bases in between. Germline V lookup: CDR1 SGHVS, CDR2 FQNEAQ.

The CDR3 DNA is TGTGCCAGCAGCTTCCTCGTCGGGGCGGGAGTCTACGAGCAGTACTTC. Translating gives CASSFLVGAGVYEQYF. This chain joins TRBV11-3 and TRBJ2-7, with 7 bases matching TRBD2. This CDR3 has 16 amino acids. The V gene's germline CDR1 is SGHNT and CDR2 YENEEA. V was pared by 3 bases and J by 3 bases, with 11 bases of the junction left unmatched.

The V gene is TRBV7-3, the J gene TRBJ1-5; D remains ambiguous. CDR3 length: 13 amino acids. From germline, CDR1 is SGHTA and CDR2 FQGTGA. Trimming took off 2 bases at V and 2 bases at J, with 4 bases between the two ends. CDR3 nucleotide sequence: TGTGCCAGCAGCTTAGACGGCAATCAGCCCCAGCATTTT. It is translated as CASSLDGNQPQHF.